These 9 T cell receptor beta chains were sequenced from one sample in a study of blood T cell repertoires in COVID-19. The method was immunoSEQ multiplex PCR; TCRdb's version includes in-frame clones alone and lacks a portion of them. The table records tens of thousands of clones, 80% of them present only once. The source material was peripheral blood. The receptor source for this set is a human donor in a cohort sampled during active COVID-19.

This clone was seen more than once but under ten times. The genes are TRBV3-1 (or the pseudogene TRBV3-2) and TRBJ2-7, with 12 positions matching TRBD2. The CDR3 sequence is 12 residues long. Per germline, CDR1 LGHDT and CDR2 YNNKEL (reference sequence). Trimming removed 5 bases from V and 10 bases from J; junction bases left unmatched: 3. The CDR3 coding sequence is TGTGCCAGCAGCAGACTAGCGGGAGAACAGTACGTC. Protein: CASSRLAGEQYV.

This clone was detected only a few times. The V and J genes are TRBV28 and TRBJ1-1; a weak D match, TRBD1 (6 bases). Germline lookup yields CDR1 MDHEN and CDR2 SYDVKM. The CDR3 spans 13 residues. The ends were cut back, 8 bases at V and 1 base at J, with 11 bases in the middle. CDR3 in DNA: TGTGCCAGCGGATTGACAGGGAACACTGAAGCTTTCTTT. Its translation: CASGLTGNTEAFF.

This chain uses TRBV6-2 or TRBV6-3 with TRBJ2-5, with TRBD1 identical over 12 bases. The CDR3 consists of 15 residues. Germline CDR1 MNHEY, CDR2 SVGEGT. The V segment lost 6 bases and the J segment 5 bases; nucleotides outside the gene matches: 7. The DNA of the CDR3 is TGTGCCAGCAGCCGCCCCGGGACAGGGGGCGAGACCCAGTACTTC. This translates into CASSRPGTGGETQYF.

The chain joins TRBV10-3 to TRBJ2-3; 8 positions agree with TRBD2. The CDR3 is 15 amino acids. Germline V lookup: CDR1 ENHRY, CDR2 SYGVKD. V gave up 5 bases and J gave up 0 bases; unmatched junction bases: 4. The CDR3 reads CAISSGGPSTDTQYF. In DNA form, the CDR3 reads TGTGCCATCAGTAGCGGGGGCCCGAGCACAGATACGCAGTATTTT.

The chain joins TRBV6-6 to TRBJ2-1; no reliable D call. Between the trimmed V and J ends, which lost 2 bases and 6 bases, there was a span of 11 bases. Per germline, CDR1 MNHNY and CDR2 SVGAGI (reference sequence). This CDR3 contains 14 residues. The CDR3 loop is CASSYRGSTNEQFF. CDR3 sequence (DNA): TGTGCCAGCAGTTACAGAGGTAGTACCAATGAGCAGTTCTTC.

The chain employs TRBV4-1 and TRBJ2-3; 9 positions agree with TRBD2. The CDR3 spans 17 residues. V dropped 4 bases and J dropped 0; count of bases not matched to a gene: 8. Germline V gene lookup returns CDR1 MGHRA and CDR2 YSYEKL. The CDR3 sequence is CASSRAPTSGSTDTQYF. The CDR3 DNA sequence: TGCGCCAGCAGCCGAGCCCCGACTAGCGGTAGCACAGATACGCAGTATTTT.

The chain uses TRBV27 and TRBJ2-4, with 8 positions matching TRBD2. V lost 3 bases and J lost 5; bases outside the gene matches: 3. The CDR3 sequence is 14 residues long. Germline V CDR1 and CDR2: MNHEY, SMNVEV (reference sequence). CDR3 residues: CASSLRGAQNIQYF. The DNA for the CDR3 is TGTGCCAGCAGTTTGCGGGGGGCACAAAACATTCAGTACTTC.

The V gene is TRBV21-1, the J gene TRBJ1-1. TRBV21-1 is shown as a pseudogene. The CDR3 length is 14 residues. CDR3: CASSKGEDNTEAFF. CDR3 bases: TGTGCCAGCAGCAAGGGGGAGGACAACACTGAAGCTTTCTTT.

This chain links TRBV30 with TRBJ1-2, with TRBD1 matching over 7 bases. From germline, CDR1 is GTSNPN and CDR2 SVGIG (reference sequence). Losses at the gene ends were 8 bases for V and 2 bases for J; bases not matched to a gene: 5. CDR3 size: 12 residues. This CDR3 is CATTGANYGYTF. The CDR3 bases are TGTGCCACAACAGGGGCAAACTATGGCTACACCTTC.